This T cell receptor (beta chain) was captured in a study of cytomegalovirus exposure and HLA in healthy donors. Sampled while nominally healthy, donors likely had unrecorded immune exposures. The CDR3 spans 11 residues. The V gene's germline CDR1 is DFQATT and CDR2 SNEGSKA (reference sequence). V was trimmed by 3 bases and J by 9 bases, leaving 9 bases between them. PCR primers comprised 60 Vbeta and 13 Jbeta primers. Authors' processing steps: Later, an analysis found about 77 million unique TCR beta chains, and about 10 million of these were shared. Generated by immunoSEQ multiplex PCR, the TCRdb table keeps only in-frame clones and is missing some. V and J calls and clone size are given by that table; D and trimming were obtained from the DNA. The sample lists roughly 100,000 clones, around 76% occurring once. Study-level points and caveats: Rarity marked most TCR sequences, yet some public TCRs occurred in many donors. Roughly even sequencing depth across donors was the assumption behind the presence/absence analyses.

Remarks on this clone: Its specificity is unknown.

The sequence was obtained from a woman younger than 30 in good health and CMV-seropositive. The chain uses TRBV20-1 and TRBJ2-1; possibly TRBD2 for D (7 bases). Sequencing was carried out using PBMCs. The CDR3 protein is CSARGGGEQFF. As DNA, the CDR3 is TGCAGTGCTAGGGGAGGGGGTGAGCAGTTCTTC.